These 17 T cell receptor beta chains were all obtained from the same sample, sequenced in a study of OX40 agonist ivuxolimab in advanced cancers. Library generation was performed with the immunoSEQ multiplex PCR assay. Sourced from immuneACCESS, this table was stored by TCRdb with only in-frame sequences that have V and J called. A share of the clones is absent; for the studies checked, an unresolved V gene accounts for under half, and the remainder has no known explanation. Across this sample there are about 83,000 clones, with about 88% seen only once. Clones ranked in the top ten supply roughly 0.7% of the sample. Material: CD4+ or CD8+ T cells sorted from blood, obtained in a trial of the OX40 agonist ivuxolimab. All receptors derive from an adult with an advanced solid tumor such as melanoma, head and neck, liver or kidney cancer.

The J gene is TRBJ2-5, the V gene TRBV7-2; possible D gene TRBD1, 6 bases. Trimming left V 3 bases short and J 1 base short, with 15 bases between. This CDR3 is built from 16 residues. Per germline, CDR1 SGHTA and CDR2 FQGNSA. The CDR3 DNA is TGTGCCAGCAGCTTTACTCTGGTACAGGGCCAAGAGACCCAGTACTTC. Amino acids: CASSFTLVQGQETQYF.

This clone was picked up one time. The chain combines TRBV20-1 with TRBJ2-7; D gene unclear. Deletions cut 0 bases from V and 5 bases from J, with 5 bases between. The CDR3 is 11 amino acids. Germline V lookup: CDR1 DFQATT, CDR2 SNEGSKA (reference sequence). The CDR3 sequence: CSARDHHEQYF. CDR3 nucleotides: TGCAGTGCTAGAGATCATCACGAGCAGTACTTC.

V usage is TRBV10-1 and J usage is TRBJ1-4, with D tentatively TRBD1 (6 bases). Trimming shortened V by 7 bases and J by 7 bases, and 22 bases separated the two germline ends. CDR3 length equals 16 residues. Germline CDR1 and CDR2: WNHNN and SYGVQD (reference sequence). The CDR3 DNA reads TGCGCCAGCACCTCATCCCCTCGAGGGGGGGGTGAAAAACTGTTTTTT. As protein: CASTSSPRGGGEKLFF.

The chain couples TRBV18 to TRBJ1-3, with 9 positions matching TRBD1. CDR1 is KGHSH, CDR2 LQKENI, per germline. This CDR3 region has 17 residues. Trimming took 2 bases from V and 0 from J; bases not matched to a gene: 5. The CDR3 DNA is TGTGCCAGCTCACCAGGGACAGGGTACCGCTCTGGAAACACCATATATTTT. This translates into CASSPGTGYRSGNTIYF.

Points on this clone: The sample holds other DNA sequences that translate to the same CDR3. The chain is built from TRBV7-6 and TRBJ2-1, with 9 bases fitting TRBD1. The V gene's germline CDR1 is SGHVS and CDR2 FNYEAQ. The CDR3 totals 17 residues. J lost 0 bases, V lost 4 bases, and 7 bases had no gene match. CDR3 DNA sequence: TGTGCCAGCAGCTCTTCCCCGGGACAGGGCTCCTACAATGAGCAGTTCTTC. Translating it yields CASSSSPGQGSYNEQFF.

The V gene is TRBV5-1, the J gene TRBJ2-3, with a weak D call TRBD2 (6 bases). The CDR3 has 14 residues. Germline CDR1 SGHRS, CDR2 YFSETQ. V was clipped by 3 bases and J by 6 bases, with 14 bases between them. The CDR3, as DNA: TGCGCCAGCAGCTGGGCGGGGCCCGATGATACGCAGTATTTT. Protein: CASSWAGPDDTQYF.

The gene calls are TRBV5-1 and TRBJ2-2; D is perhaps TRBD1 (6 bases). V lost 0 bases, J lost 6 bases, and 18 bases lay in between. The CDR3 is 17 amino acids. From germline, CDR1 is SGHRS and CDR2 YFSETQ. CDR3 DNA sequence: TGCGCCAGCAGCTTGGCAGTGATTACAGGGTTCGCCGGGGAGCTGTTTTTT. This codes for CASSLAVITGFAGELFF.

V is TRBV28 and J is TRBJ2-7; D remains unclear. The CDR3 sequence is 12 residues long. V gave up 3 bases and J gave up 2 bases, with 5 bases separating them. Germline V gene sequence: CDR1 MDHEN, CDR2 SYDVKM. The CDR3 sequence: CASSLLTYEQYF. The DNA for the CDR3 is TGTGCCAGCAGTTTGTTGACCTACGAGCAGTACTTC. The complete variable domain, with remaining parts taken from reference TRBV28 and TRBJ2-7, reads DVKVTQSSRYLVKRTGEKVFLECVQDMDHENMFWYRQDPGLGLRLIYFSYDVKMKEKGDIPEGYSVSREKKERFSLILESASTNQTSMYLCASSLLTYEQYFGPGTRLTVT.

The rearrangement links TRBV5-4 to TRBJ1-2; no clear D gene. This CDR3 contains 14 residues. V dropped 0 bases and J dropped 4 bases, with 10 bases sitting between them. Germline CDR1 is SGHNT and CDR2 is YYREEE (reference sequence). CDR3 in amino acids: CASSLDRLPYGYTF. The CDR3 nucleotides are TGTGCCAGCAGCTTGGACAGACTCCCCTATGGCTACACCTTC.

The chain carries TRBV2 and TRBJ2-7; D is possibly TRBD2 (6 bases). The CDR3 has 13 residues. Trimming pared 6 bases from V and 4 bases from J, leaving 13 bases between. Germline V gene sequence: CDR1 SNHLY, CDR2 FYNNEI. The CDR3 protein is CASSGLLAYEQYF. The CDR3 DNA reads TGTGCCAGCAGCGGTCTTCTAGCGTACGAGCAGTACTTC.

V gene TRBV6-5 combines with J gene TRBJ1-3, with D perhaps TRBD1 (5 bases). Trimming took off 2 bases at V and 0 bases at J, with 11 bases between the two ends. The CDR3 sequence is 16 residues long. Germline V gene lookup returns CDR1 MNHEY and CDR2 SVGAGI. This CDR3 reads CASSYGGASSGNTIYF. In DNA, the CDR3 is TGTGCCAGCAGTTACGGCGGGGCCAGCTCTGGAAACACCATATATTTT.

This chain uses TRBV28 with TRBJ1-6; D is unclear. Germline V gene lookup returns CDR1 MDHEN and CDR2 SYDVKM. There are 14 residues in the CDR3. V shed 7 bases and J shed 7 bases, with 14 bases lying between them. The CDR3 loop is CASTPRGRNSPLHF. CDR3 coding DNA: TGTGCCAGCACCCCCCGGGGTAGGAATTCACCCCTCCACTTT.

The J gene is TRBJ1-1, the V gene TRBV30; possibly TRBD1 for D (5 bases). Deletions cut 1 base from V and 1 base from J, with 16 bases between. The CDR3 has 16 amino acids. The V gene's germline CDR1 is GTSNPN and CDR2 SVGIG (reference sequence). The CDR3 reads CAWSAVSGDANTEAFF. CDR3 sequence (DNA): TGTGCCTGGAGTGCCGTCTCCGGGGACGCGAACACTGAAGCTTTCTTT.

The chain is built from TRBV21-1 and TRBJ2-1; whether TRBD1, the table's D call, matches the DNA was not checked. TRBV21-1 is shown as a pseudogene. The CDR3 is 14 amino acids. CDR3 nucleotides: TGTGCCAGCAGCAAAGTGGCTGGGACAGTGGAGCAGTTCTTC. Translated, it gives CASSKVAGTVEQFF.

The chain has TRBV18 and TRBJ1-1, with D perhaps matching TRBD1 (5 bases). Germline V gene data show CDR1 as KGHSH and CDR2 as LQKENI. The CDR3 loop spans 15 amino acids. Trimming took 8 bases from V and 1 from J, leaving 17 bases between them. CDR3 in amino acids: CASTKQAQGNTEAFF. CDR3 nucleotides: TGTGCCAGCACCAAACAGGCCCAGGGGAACACTGAAGCTTTCTTT.

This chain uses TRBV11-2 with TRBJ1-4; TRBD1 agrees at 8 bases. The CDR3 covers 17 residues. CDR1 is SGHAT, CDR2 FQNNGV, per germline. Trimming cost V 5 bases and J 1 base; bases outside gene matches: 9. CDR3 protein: CASSLIGGQGTNEKLFF. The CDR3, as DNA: TGTGCCAGCAGCCTAATAGGCGGACAGGGAACTAATGAAAAACTGTTTTTT.

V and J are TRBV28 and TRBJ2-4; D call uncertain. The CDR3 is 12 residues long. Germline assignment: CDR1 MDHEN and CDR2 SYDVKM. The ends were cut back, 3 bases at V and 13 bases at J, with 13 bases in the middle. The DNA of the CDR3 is TGTGCCAGCAGTTTCGATAGCCTGCGCCAGTACTTC. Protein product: CASSFDSLRQYF.